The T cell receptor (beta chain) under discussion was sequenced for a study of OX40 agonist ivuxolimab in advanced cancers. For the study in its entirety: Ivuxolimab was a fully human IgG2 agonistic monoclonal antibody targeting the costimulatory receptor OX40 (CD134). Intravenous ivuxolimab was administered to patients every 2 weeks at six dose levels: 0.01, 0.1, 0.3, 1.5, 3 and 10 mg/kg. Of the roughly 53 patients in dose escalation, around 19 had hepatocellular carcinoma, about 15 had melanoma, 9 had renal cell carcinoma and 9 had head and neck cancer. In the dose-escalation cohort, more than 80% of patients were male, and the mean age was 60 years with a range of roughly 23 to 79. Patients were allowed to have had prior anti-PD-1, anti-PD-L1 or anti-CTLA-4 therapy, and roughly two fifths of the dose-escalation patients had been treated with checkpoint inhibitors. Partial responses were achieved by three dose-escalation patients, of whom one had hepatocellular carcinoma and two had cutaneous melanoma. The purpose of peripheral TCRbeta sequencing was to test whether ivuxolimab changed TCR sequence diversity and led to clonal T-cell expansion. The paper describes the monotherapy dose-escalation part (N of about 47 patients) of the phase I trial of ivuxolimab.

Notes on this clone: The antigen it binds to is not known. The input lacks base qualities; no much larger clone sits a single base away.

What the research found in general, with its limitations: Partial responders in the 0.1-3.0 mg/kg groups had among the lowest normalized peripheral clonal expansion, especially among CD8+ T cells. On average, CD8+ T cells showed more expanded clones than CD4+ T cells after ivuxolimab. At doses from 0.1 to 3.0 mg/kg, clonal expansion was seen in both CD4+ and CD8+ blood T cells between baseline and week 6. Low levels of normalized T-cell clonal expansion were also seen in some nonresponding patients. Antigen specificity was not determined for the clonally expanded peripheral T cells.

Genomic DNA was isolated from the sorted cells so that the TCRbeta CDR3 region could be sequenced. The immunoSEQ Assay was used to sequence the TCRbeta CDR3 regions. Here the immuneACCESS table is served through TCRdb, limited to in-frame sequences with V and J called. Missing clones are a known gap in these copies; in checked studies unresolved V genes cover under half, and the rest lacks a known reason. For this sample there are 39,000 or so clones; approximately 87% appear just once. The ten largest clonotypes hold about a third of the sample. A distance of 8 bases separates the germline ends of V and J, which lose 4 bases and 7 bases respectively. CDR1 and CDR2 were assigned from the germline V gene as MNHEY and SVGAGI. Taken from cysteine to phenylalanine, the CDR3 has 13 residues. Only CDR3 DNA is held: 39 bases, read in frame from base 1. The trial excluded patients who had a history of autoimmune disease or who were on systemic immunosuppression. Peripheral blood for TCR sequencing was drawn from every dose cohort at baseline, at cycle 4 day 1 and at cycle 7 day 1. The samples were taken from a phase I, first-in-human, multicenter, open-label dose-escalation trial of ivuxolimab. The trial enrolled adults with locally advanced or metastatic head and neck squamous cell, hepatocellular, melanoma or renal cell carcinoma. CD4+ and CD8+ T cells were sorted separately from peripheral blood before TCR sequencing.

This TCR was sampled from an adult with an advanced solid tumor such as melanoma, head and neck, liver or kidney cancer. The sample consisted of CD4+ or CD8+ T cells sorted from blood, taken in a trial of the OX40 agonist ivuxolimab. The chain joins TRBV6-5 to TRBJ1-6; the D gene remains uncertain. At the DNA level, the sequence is TGTGCCAGCAGTTCCACGGGAAATTCACCCCTCCACTTT. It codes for CASSSTGNSPLHF.